This note documents a single T cell receptor beta chain sequence. The CDR3 is 15 residues long. The germline V and J ends were trimmed by 4 bases and 2 bases, with 12 bases remaining between them. The germline V gene has CDR1 MNHEY and CDR2 SVGAGI. This record comes from a study of patients and donors after allogeneic stem cell transplantation. TCRdb reprocessed the RT-PCR reads via MiXCR and lists one record per CDR3 protein. The table lists about 230,000 distinct CDR3 sequences, roughly 14% of them singletons. The sample was blood, either unsorted or a sorted T cell fraction (not recorded which). The sequence came from a human donor who was either an allogeneic HSCT recipient or a stem cell or donor lymphocyte infusion donor (not recorded which). It is not recorded whose cells these are; they may come from a transplant donor. V is TRBV6-5 and J is TRBJ1-3; TRBD1 might be the D (5 bases). CDR3 amino acids: CASSSPRAPGNTIYF. CDR3 sequence (DNA): TGTGCCAGCAGTTCCCCCAGGGCCCCTGGAAACACCATATATTTT.